The rows below give T cell receptor beta chains drawn from one sample of a study of blood T cell repertoires in COVID-19. Sequencing used immunoSEQ multiplex PCR; TCRdb keeps in-frame clones, though not all of them. Among some 150,000 clones listed, about nine tenths were seen once. Sequenced: peripheral blood. The receptors were gathered from a woman aged 55-70 years with active or convalescent COVID-19. Both conserved end residues are part of each CDR3. A D gene is named only where the DNA matches it firmly. Expanded clones get a size class; other rows say once, few or many, or leave the size out.

.,TRBV6-2/TRBV6-3,.,TRBJ1-1,TGTGCCAGCAGTCGTACAGTCTCGAACACTGAAGCTTTCTTT,CASSRTVSNTEAFF
.,TRBV6-5,.,TRBJ2-7,TGTGCCAGCAGTTACCCGGACATGCACGAGCAGTACTTC,CASSYPDMHEQYF
.,TRBV4-1,.,TRBJ2-7,TGCGCCAGCAGCCTACAGGGTACATACTACGAGCAGTACTTC,CASSLQGTYYEQYF
.,TRBV15,.,TRBJ1-3,TGTGCCACCAGCAGAGTTATCTCTGGAAACACCATATATTTT,CATSRVISGNTIYF
TRBD1,TRBV11-2,few,TRBJ2-2,TGTGCCAGCAGTCATAACCGACAGGGTCGATTGAACACCGGGGAGCTGTTTTTT,CASSHNRQGRLNTGELFF
.,TRBV9,.,TRBJ2-3,TGTGCCAGCAGCGCTATGGGGCTTTATGATACGCAGTATTTT,CASSAMGLYDTQYF
.,TRBV18,.,TRBJ1-2,TGTGCCAGCTCACCATTGGAGACAGCCGCTAACTATGGCTACACCTTC,CASSPLETAANYGYTF
.,TRBV10-2,.,TRBJ1-3,TGCGCCAGCACCCCAACGCGCAACTCTGGAAACACCATATATTTT,CASTPTRNSGNTIYF
TRBD2,TRBV5-6,.,TRBJ2-3,TGTGCCAGCAGCAGACTAGCGGGGCCCACAGATACGCAGTATTTT,CASSRLAGPTDTQYF
.,TRBV6-5,.,TRBJ2-1,TGTGCCAGCAGAGCGGAGGGCGAGTTCTTC,CASRAEGEFF
.,TRBV19,once,TRBJ1-1,TGTGCCATCTCCCCCCGCGACAGGAACACTGAAGCTTTCTTT,CAISPRDRNTEAFF
TRBD1,TRBV15,.,TRBJ1-5,TGTGCCACCAGCAGGACCGGGACAGGGCGTCTCAAACTACAGCCCCAGCATTTT,CATSRTGTGRLKLQPQHF
TRBD1,TRBV9,few,TRBJ1-6,TGTGCCAGCAGCGTAGAAGGACAGGGAAATTCACCCCTCCACTTT,CASSVEGQGNSPLHF
.,TRBV19,.,TRBJ2-3,TGTGCCAGTAGCCCACAGGGCGAAGGTAGCACAGATACGCAGTATTTT,CASSPQGEGSTDTQYF
.,TRBV21-1,.,TRBJ1-2,TGTGCCAGCAGCAAAGAGGGACAGGGGTACTATGGCTACACCTTC,CASSKEGQGYYGYTF
TRBD1,TRBV11-3,.,TRBJ2-7,TGTGCCAGCAGCTTCGGGACAGGGCCGTACGAGCAGTACTTC,CASSFGTGPYEQYF
TRBD1,TRBV4-3,.,TRBJ1-6,TGCGCCAGCAGCCATGAACTGGGACAGGGGAATTCACCCCTCCACTTT,CASSHELGQGNSPLHF
.,TRBV24-1,.,TRBJ2-5,TGTGCCACCAGTGATTTAACCGGAGAGACCCAGTACTTC,CATSDLTGETQYF
TRBD1,TRBV19,.,TRBJ1-2,TGTGCCAGCGGGACAGGGTTTAATGGCTACACCTTC,CASGTGFNGYTF
.,TRBV11-3,.,TRBJ1-3,TGTGCCAGCAGCTTTTCAGGGGCTGGAAACACCATATATTTT,CASSFSGAGNTIYF
TRBD2,TRBV9,.,TRBJ2-1,TGTGCCAGCAGCTTAGCGGGGGGATACAATGAGCAGTTCTTC,CASSLAGGYNEQFF
.,TRBV16,.,TRBJ1-5,TGTGCCAGCAGCCAATCGGCACAGGGCAATCAGCCCCAGCATTTT,CASSQSAQGNQPQHF
.,TRBV6-6,.,TRBJ1-1,TGTGCCAGCAGCTACGACAGGAACACTGAAGCTTTCTTT,CASSYDRNTEAFF
.,TRBV5-1,.,TRBJ1-2,TGCGCCAGCAGCCATCCCGAGTCCTATGGCTACACCTTC,CASSHPESYGYTF
.,TRBV2,.,TRBJ2-5,TGTGCCAGCAGCCAAGGACATGGTTTGGGACTCCAAGAGACCCAGTACTTC,CASSQGHGLGLQETQYF
.,TRBV25-1,.,TRBJ1-5,TGTGCCAGCAGTGGCAGGGTTGACCAGCCCCAGCATTTT,CASSGRVDQPQHF
.,TRBV7-8,.,TRBJ2-5,TGTGCCAGCAGTCCCCAGGGGAACCTACAAGAGACCCAGTACTTC,CASSPQGNLQETQYF
TRBD1,TRBV19,few,TRBJ1-6,TGTGCCAGTAGTACCGGACAGGCGGCCGGTTCACCCCTCCACTTT,CASSTGQAAGSPLHF
.,TRBV6-6,.,TRBJ2-3,TGTGCCAGCAGTTACATTGCGCGGCCCTCAGATACGCAGTATTTT,CASSYIARPSDTQYF
TRBD2,TRBV6-2/TRBV6-3,.,TRBJ2-2,TGTGCCAGCAGTACGCGACTAGCGGGGGGGCCCGGGGAGCTGTTTTTT,CASSTRLAGGPGELFF
.,TRBV18,.,TRBJ1-1,TGTGCCAGCTCCCTACCCCCGGGGTTGGGCACTGAAGCTTTCTTT,CASSLPPGLGTEAFF
TRBD1,TRBV7-9,.,TRBJ2-4,TGTGCCAGCAGCTTTAAGACAGGGTTGACGCTGGCCAAAAACATTCAGTACTTC,CASSFKTGLTLAKNIQYF
.,TRBV5-1,.,TRBJ1-4,TGCGCCAGCAGCTTGGATAGGGGAGGGACTAATGAAAAACTGTTTTTT,CASSLDRGGTNEKLFF
TRBD1,TRBV10-3,few,TRBJ1-1,TGTGCCATCAGTGGGACAGGAGCCACTGAAGCTTTCTTT,CAISGTGATEAFF
TRBD2,TRBV5-1,.,TRBJ2-1,TGCGCCAGCAGCGGCACCGGGACTAGCGGGGGAAATGAGCAGTTCTTC,CASSGTGTSGGNEQFF
.,TRBV7-9,.,TRBJ1-1,TGTGCCAGCAGCGTAACTCAGGGGATCACTGAAGCTTTCTTT,CASSVTQGITEAFF
TRBD1,TRBV30,.,TRBJ1-1,TGTGCCTGGAGTGTACAGGGGGTCAGCGAAGCTTTCTTT,CAWSVQGVSEAFF